The sequence of this T cell receptor beta chain was determined in a study of shared clonotypes between healthy human individuals. Ten or more counts support this clone. Some clones are missing from TCRdb's copy, which holds only in-frame ones; the method was immunoSEQ multiplex PCR. The sample records about half a million clones, around 73% being singletons. The CDR3 sequence is 14 residues long. Germline assignment: CDR1 SGHDT and CDR2 YYEEEE. Deletions cut 7 bases from V and 2 bases from J, with 14 bases between. The TCR sequence derives from a woman in her thirties or forties in good health. Some clones in this sample may be carry-over from other donors' samples. What was sequenced was PBMCs. V is TRBV5-6 and J is TRBJ2-3, with a weak D call TRBD1 (7 bases). The CDR3 region has the DNA TGTGCCAGCTCCTCAGGGGGGCCCACAGATACGCAGTATTTT. The encoded protein is CASSSGGPTDTQYF.